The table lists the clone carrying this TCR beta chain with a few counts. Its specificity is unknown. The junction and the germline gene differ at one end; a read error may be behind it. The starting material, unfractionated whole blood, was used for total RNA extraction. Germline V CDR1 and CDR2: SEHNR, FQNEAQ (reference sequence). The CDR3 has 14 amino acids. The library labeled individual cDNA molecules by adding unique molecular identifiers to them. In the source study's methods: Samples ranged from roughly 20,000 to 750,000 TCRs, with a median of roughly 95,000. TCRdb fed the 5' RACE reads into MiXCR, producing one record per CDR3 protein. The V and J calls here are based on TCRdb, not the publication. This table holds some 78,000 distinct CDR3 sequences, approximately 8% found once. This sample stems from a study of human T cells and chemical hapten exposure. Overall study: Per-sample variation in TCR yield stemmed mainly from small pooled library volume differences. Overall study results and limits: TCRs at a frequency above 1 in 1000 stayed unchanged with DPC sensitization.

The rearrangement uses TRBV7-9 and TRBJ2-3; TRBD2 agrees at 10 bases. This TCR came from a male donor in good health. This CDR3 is CASSIAGGTDTQYF. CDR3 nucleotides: TGTGCCAGCAGCATAGCGGGAGGTACAGATACGCAGTATTTT.